Listed here are 20 T cell receptor beta chains from one sample, sequenced in a study of early T cells in non-severe SARS-CoV-2 infection. Using its own MiXCR run on the 5' RACE reads, TCRdb lists one record per CDR3 protein. The table has about 33,000 distinct CDR3 sequences, less than 6.5% seen once; the top ten hold 13% to 15%. Material: whole blood. Receptors originate from an adult who was a healthcare worker with PCR-confirmed SARS-CoV-2 infection or an uninfected control (not recorded which).

This clonotype was detected a few times. The J gene is TRBJ2-4, the V gene TRBV19; the D is unclear. CDR1 LNHDA and CDR2 SQIVND come from the germline V gene (reference sequence). CDR3 size: 14 residues. The V gene lost 2 bases and the J gene lost 7 bases, with 12 bases spanning the gap. CDR3 amino acids: CASSIKSIGNIQYF. In DNA form, the CDR3 reads TGTGCCAGTAGTATAAAGAGTATCGGGAACATTCAGTACTTC.

This clonotype was detected many times. The chain uses TRBV6-6 and TRBJ1-5; 9 bases line up with TRBD1. This CDR3 spans 14 amino acids. The junction had 6 bases not matched to a gene; V was cut back by 10 bases and J by 2 bases. Germline CDR1 and CDR2: MNHNY and SVGAGI (reference sequence). DNA of the CDR3: TGTGCCATCCAGACAGGGGGAGGCAATCAGCCCCAGCATTTT. It is translated as CAIQTGGGNQPQHF.

This clonotype was recorded at least ten times. The rearrangement links TRBV30 to TRBJ1-2, with 7 bases that match TRBD1. Germline V lookup: CDR1 GTSNPN, CDR2 SVGIG (reference sequence). This CDR3 contains 13 residues. The V segment lost 1 base and the J segment 8 bases; nucleotides outside the gene matches: 7. The CDR3 DNA reads as TGTGCCTGGAGTGAGGGGCAGGGGGGAGGCTACACCTTC. It yields the protein CAWSEGQGGGYTF.

As for this clonotype: A much larger clone lies a single base off, so this may be a read error. V is TRBV5-1 and J is TRBJ2-7, with 8 bases that match TRBD1. Germline-derived CDR1 and CDR2 are SGHRS and YFSETQ. This CDR3 comprises 16 residues. CDR3 coding DNA: TGCACCAGCAGCTTGACAGGGACAGGATATGATTACGAGCAGTACTTC. Amino acid sequence: CTSSLTGTGYDYEQYF.

This clonotype came up many times. This chain connects TRBV7-9 to TRBJ2-1, with 8 nucleotides matching TRBD2. Trimming cost V 6 bases and J 7 bases; bases outside gene matches: 8. This CDR3 spans 14 amino acids. From germline, CDR1 is SEHNR and CDR2 FQNEAQ (reference sequence). The CDR3 here is CASSWSGGGNEQFF. As DNA, the CDR3 is TGTGCCAGCAGTTGGAGCGGGGGAGGGAATGAGCAGTTCTTC.

Many counts were recorded for this clonotype. V usage is TRBV6-6 and J usage is TRBJ1-2; tentatively, D is TRBD1 (5 bases). This CDR3 comprises 15 residues. V was pared by 6 bases and J by 8 bases, with 22 bases between. In germline, CDR1 is MNHNY, CDR2 SVGAGI (reference sequence). Here the CDR3 reads CASSPENRGTGGYTF. The CDR3 DNA sequence: TGTGCCAGCAGCCCGGAGAACCGGGGCACGGGGGGCTACACCTTC.

The J gene is TRBJ2-7, the V gene TRBV7-6, with TRBD1 matching 9 bases. The germline V gene has CDR1 SGHVS and CDR2 FNYEAQ. The CDR3 runs 16 residues. With 1 base clipped from V and 6 bases from J, the junction kept 10 bases outside the gene matches. Written as DNA, the CDR3 is TGTGCCAGCAGCTTAGGTGGCCGGGACAGGGCCTCCGAGCAGTACTTC. This gives the protein CASSLGGRDRASEQYF.

The V and J genes are TRBV2 and TRBJ1-3, with a possible D match to TRBD1 (6 bases). V was pared by 3 bases and J by 0 bases, with 21 bases between. CDR1 SNHLY and CDR2 FYNNEI come from the germline V gene. The CDR3 contains 19 residues. The CDR3 DNA sequence: TGTGCCAGCAGTGATGATACAGGGTCGATACCGGACTCTGGAAACACCATATATTTT. Encoded protein: CASSDDTGSIPDSGNTIYF.

The sample holds a few counts of this clonotype. The chain joins TRBV28 to TRBJ1-2; TRBD1 is a possible D gene (6 bases). Per germline, CDR1 MDHEN and CDR2 SYDVKM. The V end was cut by 4 bases, the J end by 7 bases, with 19 bases between. This CDR3 is 15 amino acids long. As DNA, the CDR3 is TGTGCCAGCAGTTCCACCATATGGGGGCCGGTTGGCTACACCTTC. Protein product: CASSSTIWGPVGYTF.

This clonotype was seen repeatedly, ten times or more. The chain carries TRBV28 and TRBJ2-7, with no clear D. Trimming left V 6 bases short and J 2 bases short, with 8 bases between. From germline, CDR1 is MDHEN and CDR2 SYDVKM. CDR3 size: 12 residues. CDR3 in amino acids: CASRSGPYEQYF. CDR3 sequence (DNA): TGTGCCAGCAGGTCCGGCCCCTACGAGCAGTACTTC.

This clonotype was counted ten times or more. This chain uses TRBV5-1 with TRBJ1-5; D is possibly TRBD1 (6 bases). The CDR3 runs to 14 residues. Germline V gene data show CDR1 as SGHRS and CDR2 as YFSETQ. Trimming took 3 bases from V and 2 from J, leaving 9 bases between them. DNA of the CDR3: TGCGCCAGCAGCTCACAGGGAGGCAATCAGCCCCAGCATTTT. Protein sequence: CASSSQGGNQPQHF.

There are many counts of this clonotype. The chain combines TRBV15 with TRBJ1-3; D is undetermined. Germline CDR1 is LNHNV and CDR2 is YYDKDF (reference sequence). There are 14 residues in the CDR3. V lost 7 bases, J lost 0 bases, and 10 bases lay in between. The CDR3 DNA sequence: TGTGCCACCACACGTTTCAGCTCTGGAAACACCATATATTTT. Its protein is CATTRFSSGNTIYF.

This clonotype was detected a few times. The chain links TRBV27 to TRBJ1-5, with 9 bases aligning to TRBD1. J was trimmed by 2 bases and V by 5 bases; bases with no gene match: 4. CDR3 length: 15 amino acids. Looked up from germline, CDR1 is MNHEY and CDR2 is SMNVEV (reference sequence). DNA of the CDR3: TGTGCCAGCAGTCTTACAGGGGGCGGCAATCAGCCCCAGCATTTT. Translated: CASSLTGGGNQPQHF.

This clonotype was detected many times. V is TRBV12-3 or TRBV12-4 and J is TRBJ1-2, with unresolved D. CDR3 size: 13 residues. The germline V and J ends were trimmed by 5 bases and 6 bases, with 13 bases remaining between them. The CDR3 protein is CASSPVGINGYTF. CDR3 DNA sequence: TGTGCCAGCAGTCCCGTGGGGATCAATGGCTACACCTTC.

This clonotype appeared a few times. The V call is TRBV6-1, the J call TRBJ1-2; 9 bases are shared with TRBD1. V lost 6 bases and J lost 3; bases outside the gene matches: 8. Germline V gene sequence: CDR1 MNHNS, CDR2 SASEGT. CDR3 length equals 15 residues. CDR3 region: CASRSSGQGYYGYTF. CDR3 bases: TGTGCCAGCAGGTCGTCCGGACAGGGGTACTATGGCTACACCTTC.

This clonotype was counted at least ten times. The chain couples TRBV11-2 to TRBJ2-5; D gene ambiguous. V was clipped by 5 bases and J by 4 bases, with 8 bases between them. The CDR3 is made up of 12 amino acids. The germline gives CDR1 SGHAT, CDR2 FQNNGV. CDR3: CASSPQRETQYF. The CDR3 nucleotides read TGTGCCAGCAGCCCTCAGAGAGAGACCCAGTACTTC.

This clonotype has just a few counts. This chain links TRBV5-1 with TRBJ1-1; the D gene is possibly TRBD1 (5 bases). The CDR3 has 14 amino acids. Germline CDR1 reads SGHRS; CDR2 reads YFSETQ. V was trimmed by 7 bases and J by 1 base, leaving 14 bases between them. The CDR3 DNA is TGCGCCAGCGGACGGAACGGGGGGAACACTGAAGCTTTCTTT. Translated: CASGRNGGNTEAFF.

This clonotype was counted at least ten times. The gene calls are TRBV27 and TRBJ2-7; the D is unclear. The CDR3 spans 13 residues. Germline V gives CDR1 MNHEY, CDR2 SMNVEV (reference sequence). Trimming left V 2 bases short and J 0 bases short, with 5 bases between. The CDR3 sequence is CASSLHISYEQYF. CDR3 nucleotide sequence: TGTGCCAGCAGTTTACACATCTCCTACGAGCAGTACTTC.

The gene calls are TRBV6-6 and TRBJ1-3; 7 positions agree with TRBD1. The germline V gene encodes CDR1 MNHNY and CDR2 SVGAGI (reference sequence). CDR3 length: 15 residues. V shed 5 bases, J shed 3 bases, and the junction held 7 bases outside the gene matches. The CDR3, as DNA: TGTGCCAGCAGTCAAGACAGGGCCGATGGAAACACCATATATTTT. This codes for CASSQDRADGNTIYF.

This clonotype was recorded many times. This sequence joins TRBV12-3 or TRBV12-4 and TRBJ1-3; D not resolved. Trimming shortened V by 3 bases and J by 0 bases, and 21 bases separated the two germline ends. The CDR3 runs 19 residues. The CDR3 DNA sequence: TGTGCCAGCAGTTTGTCCTCTACTTCGAAATTTGGCTCTGGAAACACCATATATTTT. It yields the protein CASSLSSTSKFGSGNTIYF.